A single sample is the source of the 10 T cell receptor beta chains below, sequenced in a study of T cell changes during pregnancy in multiple sclerosis. The table came from immunoSEQ multiplex PCR; TCRdb's copy has only in-frame clones and leaves some out. In the table there are about 89,000 clones, approximately 94% of which are singletons. The sequenced sample was peripheral blood, obtained in the third trimester of pregnancy. The receptors derive from a female donor with multiple sclerosis, enrolled in a pregnancy study.

V gene TRBV7-2 combines with J gene TRBJ2-2, with D uncertain. CDR1 and CDR2 (germline): SGHTA, FQGNSA. The CDR3 has 15 amino acids. V lost 3 bases, J lost 0 bases, and 8 bases lay in between. This CDR3 reads CASSFSRTNTGELFF. CDR3 nucleotides: TGTGCCAGCAGCTTCTCGCGGACGAACACCGGGGAGCTGTTTTTT.

J is TRBJ2-1 and V is TRBV27; 11 bases map to TRBD2. Germline CDR1 is MNHEY and CDR2 is SMNVEV (reference sequence). J was trimmed by 1 base and V by 5 bases; bases with no gene match: 4. The CDR3 length is 16 residues. In DNA form, the CDR3 reads TGTGCCAGCAGTCGGATAGCGGGAGGGTCCTACAATGAGCAGTTCTTC. Translating it yields CASSRIAGGSYNEQFF.

This clone was seen a handful of times. V is TRBV6-1 and J is TRBJ2-1; a possible D gene is TRBD2 (5 bases). Germline V gene data show CDR1 as MNHNS and CDR2 as SASEGT. CDR3 size: 16 residues. The V gene lost 0 bases and the J gene lost 2 bases, with 11 bases spanning the gap. CDR3 residues: CASSEAADSTYNEQFF. DNA for the CDR3: TGTGCCAGCAGTGAAGCAGCGGACTCAACCTACAATGAGCAGTTCTTC.

The chain couples TRBV10-3 to TRBJ2-7, with 7 bases fitting TRBD1. CDR1 ENHRY and CDR2 SYGVKD come from the germline V gene. The length of the CDR3 is 12 residues. Trimming cost V 6 bases and J 4 bases; bases outside gene matches: 3. The CDR3: CAISGTAYEQYF. CDR3 coding DNA: TGTGCCATCAGCGGGACAGCTTACGAGCAGTACTTC.

V gene TRBV11-2 combines with J gene TRBJ2-5; D remains ambiguous. CDR1 is SGHAT and CDR2 is FQNNGV in the germline V gene. Trimming took 2 bases from V and 4 from J, leaving 20 bases between them. This CDR3 contains 17 residues. The CDR3 sequence: CASSLTAFRVSIETQYF. The CDR3 DNA reads as TGTGCCAGCAGCTTAACAGCTTTCCGAGTTTCCATAGAGACCCAGTACTTC.

The V gene is TRBV27, the J gene TRBJ1-6; TRBD1 might be the D (5 bases). V was cut by 6 bases and J by 8 bases, with 8 bases left in between. CDR3 size: 12 residues. From germline, CDR1 is MNHEY and CDR2 SMNVEV (reference sequence). Written as DNA, the CDR3 is TGTGCCAGCAGCGGGGGAGATTCACCCCTCCACTTT. Amino acids: CASSGGDSPLHF.

The chain combines TRBV5-4 with TRBJ1-2; no clear D gene. The CDR3 has 13 amino acids. From germline, CDR1 is SGHNT and CDR2 YYREEE (reference sequence). Deletions cut 0 bases from V and 0 bases from J, with 3 bases between. CDR3 protein: CASSLAANYGYTF. The CDR3 region has the DNA TGTGCCAGCAGCTTGGCAGCTAACTATGGCTACACCTTC.

V usage is TRBV2 and J usage is TRBJ2-1; the match to TRBD1 covers 9 bases. Per the germline V gene, CDR1 is SNHLY and CDR2 is FYNNEI. Unmatched junction bases numbered 6, after V lost 7 bases and J lost 8 bases. The CDR3 spans 13 residues. The CDR3 loop reads CASKDRGKDEQFF. The CDR3 DNA is TGTGCCAGCAAGGACAGGGGTAAGGATGAGCAGTTCTTC.

The chain couples TRBV11-3 to TRBJ1-1; D gene ambiguous. The CDR3 totals 13 residues. Germline V gene lookup returns CDR1 SGHNT and CDR2 YENEEA. The V end lost 0 bases, the J end lost 8 bases, and 10 bases lay between the germline ends. The CDR3 DNA sequence: TGTGCCAGCAGCTTAGAAGGCGGCTCGGAAGCTTTCTTT. Its translation is CASSLEGGSEAFF.

This clone was detected only once. The chain carries TRBV28 and TRBJ2-1; 11 nucleotides match TRBD1. V gave up 6 bases and J gave up 4 bases; unmatched junction bases: 11. The CDR3 length is 17 residues. Germline V CDR1 and CDR2: MDHEN, SYDVKM. In nucleotides, the CDR3 is TGTGCCAGCAGGGGATTATGGGGACAGGGGGATTACAATGAGCAGTTCTTC. It translates to CASRGLWGQGDYNEQFF.